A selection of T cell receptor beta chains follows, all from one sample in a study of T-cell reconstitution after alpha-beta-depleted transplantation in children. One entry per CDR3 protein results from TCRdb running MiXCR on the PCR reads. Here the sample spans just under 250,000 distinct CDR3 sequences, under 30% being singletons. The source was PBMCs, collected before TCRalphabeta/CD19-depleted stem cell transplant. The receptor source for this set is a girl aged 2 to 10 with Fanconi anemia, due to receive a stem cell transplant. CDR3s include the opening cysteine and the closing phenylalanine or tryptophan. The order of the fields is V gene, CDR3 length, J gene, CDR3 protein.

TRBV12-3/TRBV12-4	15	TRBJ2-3	CASSSRDRGTDTQYF
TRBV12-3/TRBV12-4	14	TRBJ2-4	CASSQQGSKNIQYF
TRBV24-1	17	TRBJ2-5	CATSDPTRAGRQETQYF
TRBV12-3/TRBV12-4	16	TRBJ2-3	CASSPEGTTLADTQYF
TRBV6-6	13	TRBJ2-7	CASTLQQGYEQYF
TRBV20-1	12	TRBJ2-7	CSARARRYEQYF
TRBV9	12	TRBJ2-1	CASSVGDNEQFF
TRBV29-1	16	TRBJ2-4	CSVVRTGGSAENIQYF
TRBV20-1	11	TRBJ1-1	CSASGVTEAFF
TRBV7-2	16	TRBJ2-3	CASSLASQRGGWTQYF
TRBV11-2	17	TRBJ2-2	CASSLAGLVHPHGELFF
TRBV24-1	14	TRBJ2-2	CATQRDSNTGELFF
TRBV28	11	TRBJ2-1	CASNLPNEQFF
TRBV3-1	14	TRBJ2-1	CASSQPGRDVRQFF
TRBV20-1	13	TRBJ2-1	CSARKPGTQRQFF
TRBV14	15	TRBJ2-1	CASSQWWEYYNEQFF
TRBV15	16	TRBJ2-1	CATSTYGQGSNNEQFF
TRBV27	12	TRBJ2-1	CASFAAYNEQFF
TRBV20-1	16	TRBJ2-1	CSAKFQGLASYNEQFF
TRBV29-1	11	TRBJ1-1	CSVMRNTEAFF
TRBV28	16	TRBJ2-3	CASSLRTPRNTDTQYF
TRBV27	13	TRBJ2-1	CASSLLGSNEQFF
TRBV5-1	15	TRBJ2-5	CASTLIARGGETQYF
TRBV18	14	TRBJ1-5	CASSPNGGDQPQHF
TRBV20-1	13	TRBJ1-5	CSALQGGNQPQHF
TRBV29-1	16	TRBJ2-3	CSVYGGAELSTDTQYF
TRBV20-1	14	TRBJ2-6	CSAPDRGGANVLTF
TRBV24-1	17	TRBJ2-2	CATSDLADGGPAGELFF
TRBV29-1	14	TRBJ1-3	CSVLGPDSGNTIYF
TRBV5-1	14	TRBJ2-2	CASGRVSNTGELFF
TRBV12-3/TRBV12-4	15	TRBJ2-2	CASSFPDRNTGELFF
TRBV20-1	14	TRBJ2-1	CSARTGGIESEQFF
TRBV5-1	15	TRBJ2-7	CASSLESSGYNEQYF
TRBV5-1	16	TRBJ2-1	CASSRRGGGSYNEQFF
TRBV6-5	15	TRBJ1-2	CASSYGTGISYGYTF
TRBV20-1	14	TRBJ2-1	CSAPSKEDYNEQFF
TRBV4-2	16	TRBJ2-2	CASSQTARVETGELFF
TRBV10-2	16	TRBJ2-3	CASIEGGGPYTDTQYF
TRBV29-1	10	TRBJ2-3	CSGRSDTQYF
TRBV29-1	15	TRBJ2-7	CSVVRQGAVPYEQYF
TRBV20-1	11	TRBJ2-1	CSVLGSNEQFF
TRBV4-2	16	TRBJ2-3	CASSQDRQGAGDTQYF
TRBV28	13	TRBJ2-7	CASSLPSEGEQYF
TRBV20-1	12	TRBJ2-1	CSVRKWDNEQFF
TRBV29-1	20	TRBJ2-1	CSVKGLAGENRRRSYNEQFF
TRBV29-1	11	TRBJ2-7	CSAFDWDEQYF
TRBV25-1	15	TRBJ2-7	CASTKEGGLFYEQYF
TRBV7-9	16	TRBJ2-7	CASSAVAGRRSYEQYF
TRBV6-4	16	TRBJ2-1	CASSLGGGLSYNEQFF
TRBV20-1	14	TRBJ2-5	CSAPRTGGSETQYF